One and the same sample provided the 22 T cell receptor beta chains below, sequenced in a study of beta chain features in type 1 diabetes. These receptors' targets are unknown. Every bit of the isolated RNA underwent reverse transcription, so sequencing read expressed TCRB transcripts. Sequencing used immunoSEQ multiplex PCR; TCRdb keeps in-frame clones, though not all of them. Of about 740,000 clones listed, about an eighth are singletons. Whole-study results and caveats: The study found moderately but significantly shorter TCRB CDR3s in all four CD4+ subsets of Type 1 diabetes patients.

Sequencing used naive CD4+ T cells from blood. The origin of the receptors is a man younger than 35 with type 1 diabetes.

The rearrangement uses TRBV7-9 and TRBJ2-5; D could derive from TRBD1 or TRBD2 (5 bases each). V lost 8 bases, J lost 5 bases, and 12 bases lay in between. CDR1 is SEHNR and CDR2 is FQNEAQ in the germline V gene (reference sequence). This CDR3 spans 12 amino acids. The CDR3 spells CASGRGEETQYF. In DNA form, the CDR3 reads TGTGCCAGCGGGCGAGGGGAGGAGACCCAGTACTTC.

This clone was counted only a few times. The chain recombines TRBV9 with TRBJ1-6, with D perhaps matching TRBD1 (5 bases). CDR1 is SGDLS, CDR2 YYNGEE, per germline. With 0 bases removed from V and 10 bases from J, the gap between germline ends came to 11 bases. This CDR3 contains 14 residues. CDR3 region: CASSVGGELSPLHF. CDR3 nucleotides: TGTGCCAGCAGCGTAGGAGGGGAACTGTCACCCCTCCACTTT. Combining the CDR3 with reference TRBV9 and TRBJ1-6 gives the whole variable domain DSGVTQTPKHLITATGQRVTLRCSPRSGDLSVYWYQQSLDQGLQFLIQYYNGEERAKGNILERFSAQQFPDLHSELNLSSLELGDSALYFCASSVGGELSPLHFGNGTRLTVT.

This clone was observed a handful of times. This chain joins TRBV27 and TRBJ2-2; D unclear. The CDR3 runs 13 residues. Trimming removed 6 bases from V and 2 bases from J, with 7 bases in between. Germline V gives CDR1 MNHEY, CDR2 SMNVEV (reference sequence). The CDR3 here is CASSYINTGELFF. CDR3 in DNA: TGTGCCAGCAGCTACATAAACACCGGGGAGCTGTTTTTT.

This clone was detected only a few times. The rearrangement links TRBV7-9 to TRBJ1-1; possibly TRBD1 for D (5 bases). Germline V lookup: CDR1 SEHNR, CDR2 FQNEAQ (reference sequence). This CDR3 comprises 15 residues. Deletions cut 3 bases from V and 4 bases from J, with 15 bases between. The CDR3 bases are TGTGCCAGCAGCTTGACAGACCTAACGAGCACTGAAGCTTTCTTT. Its protein product is CASSLTDLTSTEAFF.

This clone was seen once. The chain recombines TRBV7-2 with TRBJ1-2; D not resolved. Per the germline V gene, CDR1 is SGHTA and CDR2 is FQGNSA. CDR3 length: 15 amino acids. V was trimmed by 0 bases and J by 2 bases, leaving 10 bases between them. The CDR3 sequence: CASSLAPGSNYGYTF. CDR3 DNA: TGTGCCAGCAGCTTAGCCCCAGGTTCCAACTATGGCTACACCTTC.

The chain recombines TRBV5-1 with TRBJ2-1; D remains ambiguous. Germline CDR1 and CDR2: SGHRS and YFSETQ. Trimming stripped 0 bases from V and 4 bases from J, with 5 bases between. The CDR3 runs to 13 residues. The CDR3 DNA is TGCGCCAGCAGCTTGGACGCGTACAATGAGCAGTTCTTC. Residues: CASSLDAYNEQFF. The full variable domain, its missing parts supplied by reference TRBV5-1 and TRBJ2-1, is KAGVTQTPRYLIKTRGQQVTLSCSPISGHRSVSWYQQTPGQGLQFLFEYFSETQRNKGNFPGRFSGRQFSNSRSEMNVSTLELGDSALYLCASSLDAYNEQFFGPGTRLTVL.

This clone was counted only a few times. The chain employs TRBV30 and TRBJ1-2, with a possible D match to TRBD1 (6 bases). Germline V lookup: CDR1 GTSNPN, CDR2 SVGIG (reference sequence). The V and J ends lost 1 base and 2 bases respectively, with 11 bases between them. The CDR3 totals 14 residues. CDR3 amino acids: CAWSGAGVNYGYTF. CDR3 nucleotide sequence: TGTGCCTGGAGTGGGGCAGGGGTGAACTATGGCTACACCTTC. Full variable domain (outside the CDR3, taken from reference TRBV30 and TRBJ1-2): SQTIHQWPATLVQPVGSPLSLECTVEGTSNPNLYWYRQAAGRGLQLLFYSVGIGQISSEVPQNLSASRPQDRQFILSSKKLLLSDSGFYLCAWSGAGVNYGYTFGSGTRLTVV.

V usage is TRBV30 and J usage is TRBJ1-2; D remains ambiguous. CDR1 is GTSNPN, CDR2 SVGIG, per germline (reference sequence). The CDR3 runs 14 residues. V was trimmed by 3 bases and J by 1 base, leaving 12 bases between them. The CDR3 DNA is TGTGCCTGGAGCCTCCGGGGAGGTAACTATGGCTACACCTTC. Its protein is CAWSLRGGNYGYTF.

This chain uses TRBV5-4 with TRBJ1-2, with 10 positions matching TRBD1. Germline CDR1 and CDR2: SGHNT and YYREEE (reference sequence). This CDR3 comprises 17 residues. The V and J ends lost 0 bases and 4 bases, in that order; junction bases with no gene match: 9. The CDR3 coding sequence is TGTGCCAGCAGCTTGGAGACAGGGGGCGGGAGTCTCTATGGCTACACCTTC. This translates into CASSLETGGGSLYGYTF. The entire variable domain, with the rest obtained from reference TRBV5-4 and TRBJ1-2, is as follows: ETGVTQSPTHLIKTRGQQVTLRCSSQSGHNTVSWYQQALGQGPQFIFQYYREEENGRGNFPPRFSGLQFPNYSSELNVNALELDDSALYLCASSLETGGGSLYGYTFGSGTRLTVV.

This rearrangement joins TRBV6-5 to TRBJ2-3; 8 positions agree with TRBD2. The CDR3 is 13 amino acids. V was clipped by 8 bases and J by 1 base; unmatched bases: 2. Per the germline V gene, CDR1 is MNHEY and CDR2 is SVGAGI. The CDR3 DNA follows: TGTGCCAGCGACGGGGGGGGCACAGATACGCAGTATTTT. Translated: CASDGGGTDTQYF.

The chain has TRBV6-5 and TRBJ1-5, with a weak D call TRBD1 (5 bases). The CDR3 runs to 14 residues. V was shortened by 6 bases and J by 4 bases, with 13 bases between the two germline ends. The germline V gene has CDR1 MNHEY and CDR2 SVGAGI. CDR3 loop: CASSFDRINQPQHF. The CDR3 region has the DNA TGTGCCAGCAGCTTTGACAGAATAAATCAGCCCCAGCATTTT.

This CDR3 reads CASSSERESAGGYF. The CDR3 DNA reads TGTGCCAGCAGCTCCGAGAGAGAATCGGCCGGTGGGTACTTC. The chain combines TRBV7-8 with TRBJ2-7; the D is unclear. This CDR3 has 14 residues. The V end lost 4 bases, the J end lost 12 bases, and 22 bases lay between the germline ends. Germline-derived CDR1 and CDR2 are SGHVS and FQNEAQ.

The gene calls are TRBV7-6 and TRBJ2-5; D gene ambiguous. Germline V gene data show CDR1 as SGHVS and CDR2 as FNYEAQ. Between the trimmed V and J ends, which lost 8 bases and 5 bases, there was a span of 15 bases. The CDR3 consists of 13 residues. The CDR3 DNA follows: TGTGCCAGCGGTAGGGTTTTTGCGGAGACCCAGTACTTC. It yields the protein CASGRVFAETQYF.

In DNA, the CDR3 is TGTGCCAGTAGTATAGATGCAGGGGTGGGTGAAGCTTTCTTT. Encoded protein: CASSIDAGVGEAFF. This chain uses TRBV19 with TRBJ1-1; perhaps TRBD1 as D (6 bases). CDR3 length equals 14 residues. V shed 0 bases and J shed 7 bases, with 12 bases lying between them. The germline CDR1 and CDR2 sequences are LNHDA and SQIVND (reference sequence).

In its sample, this clone was seen a few times. The chain carries TRBV7-9 and TRBJ1-2, with D maybe TRBD1 (6 bases). The CDR3 runs to 14 residues. Germline loops: CDR1 SEHNR, CDR2 FQNEAQ (reference sequence). The ends were cut back, 1 base at V and 8 bases at J, with 14 bases in the middle. DNA of the CDR3: TGTGCCAGCAGCTTAGAGGGGACATCGGGAGGCTACACCTTC. Protein sequence: CASSLEGTSGGYTF.

The CDR3 nucleotides are TGTGCCACCAGCAGGACACTGAAGGGCACTGAAGCTTTCTTT. It yields the protein CATSRTLKGTEAFF. The rearrangement joins TRBV15 to TRBJ1-1; D unresolved. The CDR3 length is 14 residues. Germline lookup yields CDR1 LNHNV and CDR2 YYDKDF (reference sequence). Trimming stripped 3 bases from V and 4 bases from J, with 12 bases between.

This chain joins TRBV28 and TRBJ2-5, with D unresolved. The V and J ends lost 5 bases and 5 bases respectively, with 12 bases between them. CDR1 and CDR2 from the germline V gene are MDHEN and SYDVKM. The CDR3 is made up of 13 amino acids. CDR3 residues: CASSVLSRETQYF. DNA of the CDR3: TGTGCCAGCAGTGTCCTAAGTCGGGAGACCCAGTACTTC.

To note about this clone: At the DNA level, this CDR3 is encoded by other sequences in the same sample as well. The chain joins TRBV14 to TRBJ2-1; no clear D. CDR1 is SGHDN, CDR2 FVKESK, per germline. The CDR3 runs 13 residues. V lost 1 base, J lost 4 bases, and 5 bases lay in between. CDR3 region: CASSQVRYNEQFF. In DNA, the CDR3 is TGTGCCAGCAGCCAAGTGAGGTACAATGAGCAGTTCTTC.

This sequence joins TRBV29-1 and TRBJ1-1; D is unresolved. The CDR3 sequence is 12 residues long. The germline gives CDR1 SQVTM, CDR2 ANQGSEA. V was clipped by 5 bases and J by 4 bases, with 11 bases between them. The CDR3 sequence is CSVKGFATEAFF. The CDR3 DNA sequence: TGCAGCGTTAAAGGGTTCGCCACTGAAGCTTTCTTT.

The chain uses TRBV11-2 and TRBJ1-1, with D hard to call. Germline CDR1 SGHAT, CDR2 FQNNGV. CDR3 length equals 14 residues. Trimming cost V 5 bases and J 5 bases, with 15 bases left between them. The DNA for the CDR3 is TGTGCCAGCAGCCTACAACCGGTGGGGACTGAAGCTTTCTTT. This sequence encodes CASSLQPVGTEAFF.

The rearrangement joins TRBV29-1 to TRBJ1-1; D is uncertain. The V end was cut by 2 bases, the J end by 4 bases, with 11 bases between. This CDR3 region has 13 residues. Germline lookup yields CDR1 SQVTM and CDR2 ANQGSEA. The CDR3 DNA is TGCAGCGTTGAAATTGGTGGGAGCACTGAAGCTTTCTTT. Translated: CSVEIGGSTEAFF.

CDR3 nucleotides: TGCGCCAGCAGACCTGGACAGGACAGCAATTCACCCCTCCACTTT. This gives the protein CASRPGQDSNSPLHF. This rearrangement joins TRBV5-1 to TRBJ1-6, with 7 bases matching TRBD1. This CDR3 region has 15 residues. The ends lost 5 bases at V and 7 bases at J; junction bases unmatched: 9. The V gene's germline CDR1 is SGHRS and CDR2 YFSETQ.